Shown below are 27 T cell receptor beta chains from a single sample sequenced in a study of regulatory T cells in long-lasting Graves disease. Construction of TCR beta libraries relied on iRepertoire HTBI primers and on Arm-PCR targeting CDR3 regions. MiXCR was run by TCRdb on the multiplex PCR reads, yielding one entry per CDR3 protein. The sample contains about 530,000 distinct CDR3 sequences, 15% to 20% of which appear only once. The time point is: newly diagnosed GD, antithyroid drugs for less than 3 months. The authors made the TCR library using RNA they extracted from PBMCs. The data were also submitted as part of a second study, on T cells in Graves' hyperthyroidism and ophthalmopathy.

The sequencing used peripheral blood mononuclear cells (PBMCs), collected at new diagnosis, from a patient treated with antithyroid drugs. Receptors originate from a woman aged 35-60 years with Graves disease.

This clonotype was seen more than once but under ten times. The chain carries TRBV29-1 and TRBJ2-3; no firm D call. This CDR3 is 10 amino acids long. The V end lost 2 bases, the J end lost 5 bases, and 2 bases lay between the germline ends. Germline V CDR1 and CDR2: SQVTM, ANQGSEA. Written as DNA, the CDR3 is TGCAGCGTTGAACAAGATACGCAGTATTTT. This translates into CSVEQDTQYF.

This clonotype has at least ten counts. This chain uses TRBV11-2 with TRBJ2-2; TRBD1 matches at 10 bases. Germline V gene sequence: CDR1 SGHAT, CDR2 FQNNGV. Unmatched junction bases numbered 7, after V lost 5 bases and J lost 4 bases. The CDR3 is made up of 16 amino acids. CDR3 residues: CASSPRQGAVTGELFF. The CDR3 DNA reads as TGTGCCAGCAGCCCTCGACAGGGGGCAGTCACCGGGGAGCTGTTTTTT.

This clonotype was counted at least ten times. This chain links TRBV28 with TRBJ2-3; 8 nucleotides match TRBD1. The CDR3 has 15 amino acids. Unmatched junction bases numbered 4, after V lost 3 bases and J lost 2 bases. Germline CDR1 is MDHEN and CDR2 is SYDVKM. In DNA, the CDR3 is TGTGCCAGCAGTTTCCAGGGGGCCTACACAGATACGCAGTATTTT. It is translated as CASSFQGAYTDTQYF.

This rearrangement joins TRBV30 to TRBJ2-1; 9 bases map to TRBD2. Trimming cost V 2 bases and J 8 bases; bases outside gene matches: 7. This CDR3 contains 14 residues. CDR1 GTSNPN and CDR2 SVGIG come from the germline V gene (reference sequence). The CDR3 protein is CAWSIGGGAHEQFF. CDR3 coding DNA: TGTGCCTGGAGTATCGGCGGGGGGGCACATGAGCAGTTCTTC.

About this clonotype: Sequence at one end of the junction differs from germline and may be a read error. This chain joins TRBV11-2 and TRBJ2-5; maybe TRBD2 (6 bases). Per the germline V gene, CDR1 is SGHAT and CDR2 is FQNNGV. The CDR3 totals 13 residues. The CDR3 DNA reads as TGTGCCAGCAGCTTAGGCGGGGCGGAGACCCTGTACTTC. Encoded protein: CASSLGGAETLYF.

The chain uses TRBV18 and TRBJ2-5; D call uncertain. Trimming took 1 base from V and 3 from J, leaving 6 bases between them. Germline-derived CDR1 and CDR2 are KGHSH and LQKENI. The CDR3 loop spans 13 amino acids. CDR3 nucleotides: TGTGCCAGCTCACCACTGGCGGAAGAGACCCAGTACTTC. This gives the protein CASSPLAEETQYF. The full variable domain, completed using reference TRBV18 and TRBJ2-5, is NAGVMQNPRHLVRRRGQEARLRCSPMKGHSHVYWYRQLPEEGLKFMVYLQKENIIDESGMPKERFSAEFPKEGPSILRIQQVVRGDSAAYFCASSPLAEETQYFGPGTRLLVL.

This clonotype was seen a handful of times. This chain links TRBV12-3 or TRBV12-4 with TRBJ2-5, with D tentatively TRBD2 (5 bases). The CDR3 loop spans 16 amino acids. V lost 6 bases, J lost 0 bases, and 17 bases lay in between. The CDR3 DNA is TGTGCCAGCAGCTCCTTGACTACTTCCTACCAAGAGACCCAGTACTTC. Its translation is CASSSLTTSYQETQYF.

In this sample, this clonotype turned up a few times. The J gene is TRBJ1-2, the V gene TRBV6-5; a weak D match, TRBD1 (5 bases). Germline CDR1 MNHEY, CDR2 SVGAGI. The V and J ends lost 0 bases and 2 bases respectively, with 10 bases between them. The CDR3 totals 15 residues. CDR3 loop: CASSYSWEGNYGYTF. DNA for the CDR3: TGTGCCAGCAGTTACTCGTGGGAGGGGAACTATGGCTACACCTTC.

The CDR3, as DNA: TGTGCCAGCAGCTTCCGGGAGAGGAGCTACGAGCAGTACTTC. This codes for CASSFRERSYEQYF. This chain links TRBV7-8 with TRBJ2-7; D is perhaps TRBD2 (6 bases). The CDR3 has 14 residues. Trimming stripped 3 bases from V and 3 bases from J, with 12 bases between. In germline, CDR1 is SGHVS, CDR2 FQNEAQ.

In nucleotides, the CDR3 is TGCGCCAGCAGCCAACGTTCGGCGGGGGGGCCGAACACCGGGGAGCTGTTTTTT. Protein: CASSQRSAGGPNTGELFF. The chain is built from TRBV4-1 and TRBJ2-2; 9 bases line up with TRBD2. In germline, CDR1 is MGHRA, CDR2 YSYEKL. V lost 2 bases, J lost 0 bases, and 7 bases stayed unmatched. This CDR3 region has 18 residues.

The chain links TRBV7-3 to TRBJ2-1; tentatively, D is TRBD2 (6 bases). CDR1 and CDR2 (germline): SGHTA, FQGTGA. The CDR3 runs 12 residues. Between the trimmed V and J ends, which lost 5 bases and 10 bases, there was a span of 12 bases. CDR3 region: CASSPSEGEQFF. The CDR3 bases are TGTGCCAGCAGCCCCTCGGAGGGGGAGCAGTTCTTC.

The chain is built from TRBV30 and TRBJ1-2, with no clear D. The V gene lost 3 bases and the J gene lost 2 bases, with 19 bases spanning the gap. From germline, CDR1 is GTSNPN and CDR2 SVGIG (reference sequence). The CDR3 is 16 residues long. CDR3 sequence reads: CAWRAQEGLLNYGYTF. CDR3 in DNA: TGTGCCTGGAGGGCCCAGGAAGGCCTTCTAAACTATGGCTACACCTTC.

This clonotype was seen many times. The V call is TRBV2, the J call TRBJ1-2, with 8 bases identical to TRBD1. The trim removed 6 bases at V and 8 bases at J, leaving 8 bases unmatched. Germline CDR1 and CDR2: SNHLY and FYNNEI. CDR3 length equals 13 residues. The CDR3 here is CASSVEQGAGYTF. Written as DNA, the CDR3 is TGTGCCAGCAGCGTGGAGCAGGGGGCCGGCTACACCTTC. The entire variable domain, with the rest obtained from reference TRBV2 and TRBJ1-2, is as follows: EPEVTQTPSHQVTQMGQEVILRCVPISNHLYFYWYRQILGQKVEFLVSFYNNEISEKSEIFDDQFSVERPDGSNFTLKIRSTKLEDSAMYFCASSVEQGAGYTFGSGTRLTVV.

The CDR3: CASSQEGGRGSYEQYF. CDR3 bases: TGTGCCAGCAGCCAAGAGGGGGGCAGGGGCTCCTACGAGCAGTACTTC. This chain links TRBV4-2 with TRBJ2-7; D may match TRBD1 or TRBD2 (6 bases each). The CDR3 contains 16 residues. Looked up from germline, CDR1 is LGHNA and CDR2 is YNFKEQ. Deletions cut 0 bases from V and 0 bases from J, with 12 bases between.

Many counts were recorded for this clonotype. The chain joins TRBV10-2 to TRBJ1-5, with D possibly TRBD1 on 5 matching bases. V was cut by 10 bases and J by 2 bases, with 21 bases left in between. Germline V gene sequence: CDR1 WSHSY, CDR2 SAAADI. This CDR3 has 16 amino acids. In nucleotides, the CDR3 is TGCGCCACCCACAGACGGGGCCCGCCGGGCAATCAGCCCCAGCATTTT. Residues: CATHRRGPPGNQPQHF.

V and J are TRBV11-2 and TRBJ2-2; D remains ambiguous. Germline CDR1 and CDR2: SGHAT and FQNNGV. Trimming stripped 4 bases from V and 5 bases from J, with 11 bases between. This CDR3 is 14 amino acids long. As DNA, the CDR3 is TGTGCCAGCAGCTCGAAAGTTGGGACCGGGGAGCTGTTTTTT. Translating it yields CASSSKVGTGELFF.

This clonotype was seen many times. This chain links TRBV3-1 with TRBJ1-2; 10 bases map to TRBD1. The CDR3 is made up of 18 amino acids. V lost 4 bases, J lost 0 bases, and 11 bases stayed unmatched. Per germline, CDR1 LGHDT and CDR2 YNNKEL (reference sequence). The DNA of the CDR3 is TGTGCCAGCAGCCCTCGTCCCGGGACAGGGGAGGCTAACTATGGCTACACCTTC. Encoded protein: CASSPRPGTGEANYGYTF.

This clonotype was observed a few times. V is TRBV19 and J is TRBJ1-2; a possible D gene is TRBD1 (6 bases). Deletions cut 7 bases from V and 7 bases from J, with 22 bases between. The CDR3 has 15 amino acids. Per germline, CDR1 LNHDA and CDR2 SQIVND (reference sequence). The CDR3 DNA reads TGTGCCAGTACCACCGGGGGGGACGGGGGGCCTGGCTACACCTTC. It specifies CASTTGGDGGPGYTF.

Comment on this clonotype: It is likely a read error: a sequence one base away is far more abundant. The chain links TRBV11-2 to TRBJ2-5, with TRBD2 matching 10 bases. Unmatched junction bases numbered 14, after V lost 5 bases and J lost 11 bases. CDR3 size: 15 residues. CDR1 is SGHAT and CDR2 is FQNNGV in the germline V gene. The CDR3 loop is CASSIGLAVYNEQYF. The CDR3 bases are TGTGCCAGCAGCATCGGACTAGCGGTCTACAATGAGCAGTACTTC. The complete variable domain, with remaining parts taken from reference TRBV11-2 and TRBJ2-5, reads EAGVAQSPRYKIIEKRQSVAFWCNPISGHATLYWYQQILGQGPKLLIQFQNNGVVDDSQLPKDRFSAERLKGVDSTLKIQPAKLEDSAVYLCASSIGLAVYNEQYFGPGTRLLVL.

CDR3 amino acids: CAISRAFRDAGEPQHF. CDR3 nucleotides: TGTGCCATCAGTCGTGCCTTCCGGGACGCTGGGGAGCCCCAGCATTTT. V and J are TRBV10-3 and TRBJ1-5; maybe TRBD1 (5 bases). The CDR3 has 16 residues. Looked up from germline, CDR1 is ENHRY and CDR2 is SYGVKD. The V gene lost 5 bases and the J gene lost 8 bases, with 22 bases spanning the gap.

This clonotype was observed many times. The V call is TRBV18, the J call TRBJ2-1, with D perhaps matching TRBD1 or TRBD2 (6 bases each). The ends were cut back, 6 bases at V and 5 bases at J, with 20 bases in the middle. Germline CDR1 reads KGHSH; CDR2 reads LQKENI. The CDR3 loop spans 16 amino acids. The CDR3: CASSFGAGHRDNEQFF. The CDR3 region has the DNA TGTGCCAGCTCCTTCGGGGCGGGACACCGAGACAATGAGCAGTTCTTC.

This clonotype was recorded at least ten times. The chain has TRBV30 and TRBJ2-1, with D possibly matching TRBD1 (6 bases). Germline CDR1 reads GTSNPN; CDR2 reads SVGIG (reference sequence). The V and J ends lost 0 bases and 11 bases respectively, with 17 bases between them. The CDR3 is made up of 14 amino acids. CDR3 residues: CAWSVPLTGGQQFF. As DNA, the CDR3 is TGTGCCTGGAGTGTACCGCTGACAGGAGGACAGCAGTTCTTC.

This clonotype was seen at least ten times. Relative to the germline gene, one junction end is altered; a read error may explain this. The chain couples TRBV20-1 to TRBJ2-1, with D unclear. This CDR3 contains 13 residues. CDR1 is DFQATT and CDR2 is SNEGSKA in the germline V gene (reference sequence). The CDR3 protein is CSVRSGLGNEQFF. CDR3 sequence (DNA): TGCAGTGTTAGATCGGGTCTTGGCAATGAGCAGTTCTTC.

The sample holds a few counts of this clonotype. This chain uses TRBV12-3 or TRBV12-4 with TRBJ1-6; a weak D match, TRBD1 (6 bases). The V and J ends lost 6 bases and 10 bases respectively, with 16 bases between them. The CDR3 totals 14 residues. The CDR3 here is CASSHGQRESPLHF. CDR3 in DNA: TGTGCCAGCAGCCACGGACAGCGGGAGTCACCCCTCCACTTT.

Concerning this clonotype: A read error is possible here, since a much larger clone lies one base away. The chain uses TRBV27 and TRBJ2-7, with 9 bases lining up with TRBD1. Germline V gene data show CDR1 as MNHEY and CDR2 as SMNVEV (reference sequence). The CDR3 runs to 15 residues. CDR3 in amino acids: CASSSTGTGFYERYF. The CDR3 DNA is TGTGCCAGCAGTTCCACCGGGACAGGGTTCTACGAGCGGTACTTC.

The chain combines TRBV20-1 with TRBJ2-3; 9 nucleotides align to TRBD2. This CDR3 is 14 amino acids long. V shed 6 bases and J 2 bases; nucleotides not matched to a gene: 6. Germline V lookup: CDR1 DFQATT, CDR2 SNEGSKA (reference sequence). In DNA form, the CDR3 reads TGCAGTGCAAATAGCGGGGGAGTCACAGATACGCAGTATTTT. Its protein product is CSANSGGVTDTQYF.

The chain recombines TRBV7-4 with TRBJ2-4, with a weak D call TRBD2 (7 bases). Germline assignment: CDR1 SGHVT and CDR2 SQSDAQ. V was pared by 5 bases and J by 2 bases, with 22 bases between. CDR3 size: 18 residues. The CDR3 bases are TGTGCCAGCAGCCTTGGACAGCGGGGCGGTGGGTCCAAAAACATTCAGTACTTC. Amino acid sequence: CASSLGQRGGGSKNIQYF.